The 2 T cell receptor beta chains in this list originate from one sample, sequenced in a study of spatial heterogeneity in lung cancer. TCRdb re-analysed the 5' RACE reads in MiXCR, keeping a single row per CDR3 protein. The table includes roughly 99,000 distinct CDR3 sequences, approximately 19% detected once. Time point described: blood at routine non-recurrence follow-up after resection. The specimen was PBMCs, collected at follow-up. The receptors here all came from a male donor with early-stage non-small cell lung cancer.

This clonotype has only a few counts. This chain links TRBV6-1 with TRBJ1-4; perhaps TRBD1 as D (6 bases). CDR1 is MNHNS, CDR2 SASEGT, per germline. The CDR3 consists of 14 residues. V dropped 6 bases and J dropped 7 bases, with 15 bases sitting between them. CDR3 region: CASRPTGSGEKLFF. CDR3 nucleotide sequence: TGTGCCAGCAGGCCTACAGGGAGCGGTGAAAAACTGTTTTTT.

This clonotype was counted a few times. The chain has TRBV5-1 and TRBJ2-5; the D gene is possibly TRBD2 (5 bases). CDR1 and CDR2 (germline): SGHRS, YFSETQ. Deletions cut 4 bases from V and 7 bases from J, with 17 bases between. The CDR3 has 14 residues. The DNA for the CDR3 is TGCGCCAGCAGCCTAGAGCAGGAGGCTGGGACCCAGTACTTC. Encoded protein: CASSLEQEAGTQYF.